The T cell receptor beta chain under discussion was sequenced for a study of T cell responses to AZD1222 COVID-19 vaccine. Regarding the study as a whole: Elevations in Spike-specific TCR breadth and depth followed administration of two AZD1222 doses.

The CDR3 totals 14 residues. Germline loops: CDR1 LNHDA, CDR2 SQIVND (reference sequence). V was pared by 5 bases and J by 2 bases, with 4 bases of the junction left unmatched. Assay: immunoSEQ multiplex PCR; the TCRdb copy retains only in-frame clones and omits some. The table has fewer than 150,000 clones, approximately 90% seen once. Regarding this clone: The antigen remains undetermined.

This chain uses TRBV19 with TRBJ1-1, with TRBD1 matching 8 bases. This sequence originates from an adult in good health. The sample consisted of peripheral blood, taken on day 0 of AZD1222 vaccination. CDR3 loop: CASSLGTGNTEAFF. CDR3 nucleotides: TGTGCCAGTAGTCTCGGGACAGGAAACACTGAAGCTTTCTTT.